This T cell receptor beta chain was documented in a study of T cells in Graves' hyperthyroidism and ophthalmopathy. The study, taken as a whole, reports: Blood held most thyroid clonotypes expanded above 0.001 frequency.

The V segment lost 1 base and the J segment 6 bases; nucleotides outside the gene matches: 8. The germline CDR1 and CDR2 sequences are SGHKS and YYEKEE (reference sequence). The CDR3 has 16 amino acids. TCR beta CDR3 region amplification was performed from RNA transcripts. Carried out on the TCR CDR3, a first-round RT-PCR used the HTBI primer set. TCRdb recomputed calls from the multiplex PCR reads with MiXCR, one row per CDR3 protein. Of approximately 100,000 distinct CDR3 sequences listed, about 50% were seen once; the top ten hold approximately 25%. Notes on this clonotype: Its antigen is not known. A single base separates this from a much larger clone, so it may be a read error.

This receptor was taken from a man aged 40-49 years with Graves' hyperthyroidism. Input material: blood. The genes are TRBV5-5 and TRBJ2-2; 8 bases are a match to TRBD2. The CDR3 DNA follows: TGTGCCAGCAGCTTGATCCTGACTAGCGCAGCCGGGGAGCTGTTTTTT. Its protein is CASSLILTSAAGELFF.